This TCR beta chain was retrieved from a study of blood T cell repertoires in COVID-19. On the study more broadly: There were acute and convalescent COVID-19 samples, and they came from the United States, Italy and Spain. Sources were T cells, B-cell-depleted T cells, or PBMCs; the material itself was cDNA or gDNA.

The CDR3 extends over 16 amino acids. In germline, CDR1 is MDHEN, CDR2 SYDVKM. V lost 7 bases to trimming and J lost 5 bases, with 23 bases between them. As handled by the study authors: Reference gene primer amplification gave estimated nucleated cell counts. Repertoires were generated with immunoSEQ multiplex PCR, while TCRdb's copy carries only in-frame clones and drops some. The V and J calls and clone size are taken from that table; D and trimming were inferred from the DNA. The data show a few hundred thousand clones, approximately 89% seen once. The sample consisted of peripheral blood. The rearrangement uses TRBV28 and TRBJ2-5, with D perhaps matching TRBD2 (7 bases). This clonotype was obtained from a woman aged 45 to 65 with acute or convalescent COVID-19. CDR3 protein: CASNPASGGARETQYF. As DNA, the CDR3 is TGTGCCAGCAACCCCGCGTCGGGGGGCGCCCGGGAGACCCAGTACTTC.